One and the same sample provided the 27 T cell receptor beta chains below, sequenced in a study of cytomegalovirus exposure and HLA in healthy donors. The PCR made use of 60 Vbeta and 13 Jbeta primers. Clones were sequenced by immunoSEQ multiplex PCR, and TCRdb holds only the in-frame ones, with some missing. Among fewer than 200,000 clones listed, around 79% were seen once. Input material: PBMCs. These receptors all stem from a woman aged 40 to 50 in good health and CMV-seronegative.

The DNA of the CDR3 is TGTGCCAGCAGCCCCGCAGGGGGCATTCAGCCCCAGCATTTT. It translates to CASSPAGGIQPQHF. The chain links TRBV28 to TRBJ1-5; 8 positions match TRBD1. The J segment lost 6 bases and the V segment lost 6 bases, leaving 7 bases of the junction unmatched. The CDR3 has 14 amino acids. Germline V lookup: CDR1 MDHEN, CDR2 SYDVKM.

The chain has TRBV5-1 and TRBJ2-5, with no clear D. The germline CDR1 and CDR2 sequences are SGHRS and YFSETQ. Trimming removed 1 base at V and 2 bases at J, with 6 bases between. The CDR3 totals 13 residues. The CDR3 protein is CASSLLPQETQYF. CDR3 sequence (DNA): TGCGCCAGCAGCTTGCTCCCGCAAGAGACCCAGTACTTC.

This clone showed up just once. This chain uses TRBV5-1 with TRBJ2-7, with a tentative D call TRBD1 (6 bases). The CDR3 sequence is 16 residues long. The germline V and J ends were trimmed by 4 bases and 2 bases, with 19 bases remaining between them. The germline CDR1 and CDR2 sequences are SGHRS and YFSETQ. This CDR3 reads CASSSRPGTITYEQYF. CDR3 bases: TGCGCCAGCAGCAGCCGACCAGGGACAATAACCTACGAGCAGTACTTC.

This chain uses TRBV5-1 with TRBJ2-2; 10 nucleotides line up with TRBD2. Germline-derived CDR1 and CDR2 are SGHRS and YFSETQ. The CDR3 runs to 18 residues. J lost 3 bases, V lost 4 bases, and 12 bases had no gene match. The CDR3 spells CASSLGLAALLDTGELFF. CDR3 DNA: TGCGCCAGCAGCCTAGGACTAGCGGCCCTCCTGGACACCGGGGAGCTGTTTTTT.

This clone was detected only a few times. This sequence joins TRBV18 and TRBJ1-6; D may be TRBD1 (6 bases). Trimming left V 3 bases short and J 4 bases short, with 13 bases between. This CDR3 is 16 amino acids long. Germline V gene lookup returns CDR1 KGHSH and CDR2 LQKENI. CDR3 sequence: CASSPGGQAYNSPLHF. The CDR3 nucleotides read TGTGCCAGCTCACCGGGGGGGCAAGCTTATAATTCACCCCTCCACTTT.

The rearrangement joins TRBV23-1 to TRBJ2-7; tentatively, D is TRBD1 (7 bases). TRBV23-1 is designated an ORF whose function remains uncertain. The length of the CDR3 is 16 residues. V gave up 3 bases and J gave up 1 base, with 16 bases separating them. CDR3 sequence reads: CASSHGRAGGSYEQYF. In nucleotides, the CDR3 is TGCGCCAGCAGTCATGGCCGGGCAGGGGGGTCCTACGAGCAGTACTTC.

The J gene is TRBJ2-1, the V gene TRBV28; D ambiguous. Trimming shortened V by 3 bases and J by 0 bases, and 6 bases separated the two germline ends. The CDR3 spans 14 residues. CDR1 and CDR2 (germline): MDHEN, SYDVKM. The CDR3 spells CASSLFSSYNEQFF. CDR3 nucleotides: TGTGCCAGCAGTTTGTTCAGCTCCTACAATGAGCAGTTCTTC.

CDR3 in amino acids: CASSLTGGWADTQYF. CDR3 sequence (DNA): TGTGCCAGCAGTTTGACAGGGGGCTGGGCAGATACGCAGTATTTT. The rearrangement joins TRBV27 to TRBJ2-3, with TRBD1 matching 10 bases. V gave up 3 bases and J gave up 4 bases; unmatched junction bases: 4. The CDR3 consists of 15 residues. Germline V gene sequence: CDR1 MNHEY, CDR2 SMNVEV (reference sequence).

This chain uses TRBV6-1 with TRBJ1-5; the D is unclear. Between the trimmed V and J ends, which lost 2 bases and 6 bases, there was a span of 11 bases. CDR3 length: 14 residues. Germline CDR1 reads MNHNS; CDR2 reads SASEGT. In DNA form, the CDR3 reads TGTGCCAGCAGTGAACGCCATTGGAGTCAGCCCCAGCATTTT. Translation: CASSERHWSQPQHF.

The chain links TRBV2 to TRBJ2-3, with D unresolved. CDR1 SNHLY and CDR2 FYNNEI come from the germline V gene. CDR3 length equals 13 residues. The V gene lost 10 bases and the J gene lost 2 bases, with 13 bases spanning the gap. CDR3 amino acids: CATSADTTDTQYF. CDR3 DNA: TGTGCCACCAGCGCTGACACCACAGATACGCAGTATTTT.

V and J are TRBV19 and TRBJ1-1; 7 bases are shared with TRBD1. Trimming took 5 bases from V and 11 from J; bases not matched to a gene: 8. This CDR3 has 12 residues. The germline gives CDR1 LNHDA, CDR2 SQIVND (reference sequence). CDR3 sequence: CASSPQGREAFF. In DNA, the CDR3 is TGTGCCAGTAGTCCACAGGGGCGTGAGGCTTTCTTT.

The chain has TRBV11-2 and TRBJ2-7; D possibly corresponds to TRBD1 (7 bases). CDR1 is SGHAT and CDR2 is FQNNGV in the germline V gene. V was shortened by 2 bases and J by 4 bases, with 21 bases between the two germline ends. The CDR3 length is 17 residues. The DNA for the CDR3 is TGTGCCAGCAGCTTAACCTCTGGGGGGCGACAGGGATACGAGCAGTACTTC. As protein: CASSLTSGGRQGYEQYF. The full variable domain, completed using reference TRBV11-2 and TRBJ2-7, is EAGVAQSPRYKIIEKRQSVAFWCNPISGHATLYWYQQILGQGPKLLIQFQNNGVVDDSQLPKDRFSAERLKGVDSTLKIQPAKLEDSAVYLCASSLTSGGRQGYEQYFGPGTRLTVT.

The rearrangement uses TRBV28 and TRBJ2-2, with a possible D match to TRBD2 (6 bases). The germline CDR1 and CDR2 sequences are MDHEN and SYDVKM. V lost 0 bases and J lost 6, with 17 bases in between. There are 17 residues in the CDR3. The CDR3: CASSLWGTGRPPGELFF. The DNA for the CDR3 is TGTGCCAGCAGTTTATGGGGGACTGGGAGACCTCCCGGGGAGCTGTTTTTT.

V is TRBV28 and J is TRBJ2-7; the match to TRBD2 covers 8 bases. The CDR3 has 14 residues. V lost 4 bases, J lost 3 bases, and 5 bases stayed unmatched. CDR1 and CDR2 from the germline V gene are MDHEN and SYDVKM. CDR3 protein: CASSSAGAHYEQYF. CDR3 nucleotides: TGTGCCAGCAGTTCAGCGGGAGCCCACTACGAGCAGTACTTC.

The CDR3 sequence is CASSPPGQKFHEQYF. As DNA, the CDR3 is TGTGCCAGCTCACCTCCGGGACAGAAGTTCCACGAGCAGTACTTC. The V call is TRBV18, the J call TRBJ2-7, with TRBD1 matching over 7 bases. In germline, CDR1 is KGHSH, CDR2 LQKENI. Losses at the gene ends were 3 bases for V and 5 bases for J; bases not matched to a gene: 10. The CDR3 spans 15 residues.

The count of this clone is one. The CDR3 here is CASSSVRQASEQFF. The CDR3 nucleotides read TGTGCCAGCAGCTCTGTTCGACAGGCCTCGGAGCAGTTCTTC. The chain links TRBV11-3 to TRBJ2-1; tentatively, D is TRBD1 (6 bases). Germline-derived CDR1 and CDR2 are SGHNT and YENEEA. This CDR3 is built from 14 residues. The V gene lost 4 bases and the J gene lost 10 bases, with 17 bases spanning the gap.

In regard to this clone: This specimen includes other DNA sequences encoding the same CDR3. The chain uses TRBV5-1 and TRBJ2-1, with 7 bases fitting TRBD2. The J segment lost 4 bases and the V segment lost 0 bases, leaving 4 bases of the junction unmatched. CDR1 and CDR2 from the germline V gene are SGHRS and YFSETQ. The CDR3 covers 15 residues. As DNA, the CDR3 is TGCGCCAGCAGCTTGGTTTCGGGGGGATACAATGAGCAGTTCTTC. Translated, it gives CASSLVSGGYNEQFF.

This chain uses TRBV19 with TRBJ2-1; 7 bases agree with TRBD2. V lost 1 base to trimming and J lost 9 bases; unmatched junction nucleotides: 0. The CDR3 totals 12 residues. Germline assignment: CDR1 LNHDA and CDR2 SQIVND (reference sequence). Here the CDR3 DNA reads TGTGCCAGTAGTATAGGCGGGAGTGAGCAGTTCTTC. This translates into CASSIGGSEQFF.

This chain joins TRBV28 and TRBJ2-2; D remains ambiguous. The V gene's germline CDR1 is MDHEN and CDR2 SYDVKM. The V and J ends lost 6 bases and 3 bases respectively, with 11 bases between them. CDR3 length equals 14 residues. The CDR3 reads CASSPSGDTGELFF. Here the CDR3 DNA reads TGTGCCAGCAGCCCCTCCGGAGACACCGGGGAGCTGTTTTTT. Full variable domain (rest looked up from reference TRBV28 and TRBJ2-2): DVKVTQSSRYLVKRTGEKVFLECVQDMDHENMFWYRQDPGLGLRLIYFSYDVKMKEKGDIPEGYSVSREKKERFSLILESASTNQTSMYLCASSPSGDTGELFFGEGSRLTVL.

V and J are TRBV25-1 and TRBJ1-6; possible D gene TRBD1, 5 bases. The germline V gene encodes CDR1 MGHDK and CDR2 SYGVNS. The germline V and J ends were trimmed by 2 bases and 11 bases, with 10 bases remaining between them. The CDR3 sequence is 13 residues long. The CDR3 reads CASSEPPGAPLHF. The CDR3 DNA sequence: TGTGCCAGCAGTGAACCCCCGGGGGCACCCCTCCACTTT.

The chain carries TRBV20-1 and TRBJ2-7, with D possibly TRBD1 on 5 matching bases. This CDR3 has 11 amino acids. CDR1 is DFQATT and CDR2 is SNEGSKA in the germline V gene (reference sequence). V lost 3 bases and J 4 bases, leaving 7 bases between the germline ends. The CDR3 nucleotides are TGCAGTGCTAGGAAGGGGTACGAGCAGTACTTC. Amino acids: CSARKGYEQYF.

In its sample, this clone was seen a few times. This rearrangement joins TRBV21-1 to TRBJ2-1; the table calls TRBD1, which could not be checked here. TRBV21-1 is noted as a pseudogene. The CDR3 is 13 amino acids. This CDR3 is CASSKDGQREQFF. As DNA, the CDR3 is TGTGCCAGCAGCAAAGACGGACAAAGAGAGCAGTTCTTC.

This chain links TRBV2 with TRBJ1-5; 9 bases line up with TRBD1. CDR1 and CDR2 from the germline V gene are SNHLY and FYNNEI. The J segment lost 4 bases and the V segment lost 4 bases, leaving 5 bases of the junction unmatched. The CDR3 spans 15 residues. CDR3 DNA sequence: TGTGCCAGCAGTGTTACCGGGACAGGGAATCAGCCCCAGCATTTT. As protein: CASSVTGTGNQPQHF. Based on the CDR3 plus reference TRBV2 and TRBJ1-5, the full variable domain is EPEVTQTPSHQVTQMGQEVILRCVPISNHLYFYWYRQILGQKVEFLVSFYNNEISEKSEIFDDQFSVERPDGSNFTLKIRSTKLEDSAMYFCASSVTGTGNQPQHFGDGTRLSIL.

The J gene is TRBJ1-5, the V gene TRBV19; 8 bases are a match to TRBD1. CDR3 length: 16 amino acids. V was pared by 5 bases and J by 4 bases, with 10 bases of the junction left unmatched. Germline V CDR1 and CDR2: LNHDA, SQIVND (reference sequence). This CDR3 is CASSVTGQGLNQPQHF. In DNA form, the CDR3 reads TGTGCCAGTAGTGTGACTGGACAGGGCCTAAATCAGCCCCAGCATTTT. Supplemented by reference TRBV19 and TRBJ1-5, the full variable domain reads DGGITQSPKYLFRKEGQNVTLSCEQNLNHDAMYWYRQDPGQGLRLIYYSQIVNDFQKGDIAEGYSVSREKKESFPLTVTSAQKNPTAFYLCASSVTGQGLNQPQHFGDGTRLSIL.

The chain carries TRBV11-2 and TRBJ2-5; TRBD1 is a possible D gene (5 bases). The V end lost 5 bases, the J end lost 1 base, and 14 bases lay between the germline ends. The CDR3 loop spans 15 amino acids. Germline V lookup: CDR1 SGHAT, CDR2 FQNNGV. CDR3 in amino acids: CASSQRQSVQETQYF. The CDR3 coding sequence is TGTGCCAGCAGCCAGAGACAGTCGGTCCAAGAGACCCAGTACTTC.

The V and J genes are TRBV2 and TRBJ2-7; 8 bases line up with TRBD1. V shed 8 bases and J 6 bases; nucleotides not matched to a gene: 6. Germline loops: CDR1 SNHLY, CDR2 FYNNEI. This CDR3 spans 12 amino acids. The CDR3 region has the DNA TGTGCCAGCGAGACAGGGGAGATCGAGCAGTACTTC. Its translation: CASETGEIEQYF.

This chain joins TRBV7-9 and TRBJ1-5; 7 bases agree with TRBD1. V lost 1 base and J lost 1; bases outside the gene matches: 10. Looked up from germline, CDR1 is SEHNR and CDR2 is FQNEAQ (reference sequence). The CDR3 length is 18 residues. CDR3 sequence reads: CASSLVGGRGLSNQPQHF. The CDR3 bases are TGTGCCAGCAGCTTAGTAGGGGGCAGGGGTTTGAGCAATCAGCCCCAGCATTTT.